The next 9 T cell receptor beta chains were all read from a single sample in a study of shared clonotypes between healthy human individuals (dated by TCRdb to about 2020). Library preparation employed the immunoSEQ multiplex PCR assay. Sourced from immuneACCESS, this table was stored by TCRdb with only in-frame sequences that have V and J called. A share of the clones is absent; for the studies checked, an unresolved V gene accounts for under half, and the remainder has no known explanation. This sample is represented by about 2 million clones; about 94% of them were singletons. Jointly, the top ten make up about 1.1% of the sample. For the CD8 naive samples, CD45RO-negative cells were positively selected for CCR7, yielding a CD45RA+CCR7+ population from which TemRA cells were excluded. The specimen was naive CD8+ T cells sorted from blood. The meaning of the sample's cell subset or site label: CD45RA+CCR7+. These receptors were taken from a man aged 18-30 years in good health.

This chain uses TRBV19 with TRBJ1-4; D not certain. V shed 8 bases and J shed 8 bases, with 9 bases lying between them. This CDR3 contains 11 residues. Germline values: CDR1 LNHDA, CDR2 SQIVND (reference sequence). CDR3 sequence reads: CASASGEKLFF. In DNA form, the CDR3 reads TGTGCCAGTGCCTCCGGCGAAAAACTGTTTTTT.

The chain combines TRBV7-9 with TRBJ2-7, with D unresolved. V was cut by 1 base and J by 2 bases, with 9 bases left in between. Per the germline V gene, CDR1 is SEHNR and CDR2 is FQNEAQ (reference sequence). The CDR3 runs 14 residues. In DNA, the CDR3 is TGTGCCAGCAGCTTAGGGCTCACCGCCTACGAGCAGTACTTC. Residues: CASSLGLTAYEQYF.

Regarding this clone: The sample has other DNA sequences that encode this CDR3 too. The V call is TRBV4-1, the J call TRBJ2-7, with D perhaps matching TRBD2 (5 bases). The germline CDR1 and CDR2 sequences are MGHRA and YSYEKL. V was shortened by 4 bases and J by 2 bases, with 12 bases between the two germline ends. This CDR3 comprises 14 residues. Written as DNA, the CDR3 is TGCGCCAGCAGCCTTGGGGTCGGGACCTACGAGCAGTACTTC. Protein: CASSLGVGTYEQYF.

The rearrangement joins TRBV27 to TRBJ1-5; 7 nucleotides align to TRBD1. Per germline, CDR1 MNHEY and CDR2 SMNVEV (reference sequence). After removal of 4 bases from V and 4 bases from J, the junction contained 10 bases not matched to a gene. The length of the CDR3 is 16 residues. CDR3 residues: CASSSQTRGGNQPQHF. DNA of the CDR3: TGTGCCAGCAGTTCCCAAACCAGGGGGGGAAATCAGCCCCAGCATTTT.

The gene calls are TRBV12-5 and TRBJ2-7, with D unclear. V shed 1 base and J shed 3 bases, with 4 bases lying between them. This CDR3 has 12 residues. Germline V gives CDR1 LGHNT, CDR2 FRNRAP. The CDR3 here is CASGLELYEQYF. The CDR3 nucleotides are TGTGCTAGTGGTTTGGAACTCTACGAGCAGTACTTC.

This clone has a single count. The chain recombines TRBV27 with TRBJ1-3; D not resolved. CDR3 size: 15 residues. Germline-derived CDR1 and CDR2 are MNHEY and SMNVEV (reference sequence). The V gene lost 5 bases and the J gene lost 7 bases, with 18 bases spanning the gap. For the CDR3, the DNA is TGTGCCAGCAGTCCACTACCCCCCCAGGAGAACACCATATATTTT. Protein sequence: CASSPLPPQENTIYF.

The gene calls are TRBV4-3 and TRBJ1-6; D is perhaps TRBD1 (5 bases). Germline V gene data show CDR1 as LGHNA and CDR2 as YSLEER. This CDR3 has 13 amino acids. V was clipped by 8 bases and J by 7 bases, with 12 bases between them. The CDR3 here is CASGAGGNSPLHF. The CDR3 bases are TGCGCCAGCGGGGCAGGAGGAAATTCACCCCTCCACTTT.

This chain uses TRBV12-5 with TRBJ2-7; D remains unclear. Trimming stripped 10 bases from V and 3 bases from J, with 4 bases between. Germline V gene sequence: CDR1 LGHNT, CDR2 FRNRAP. CDR3 length: 9 residues. CDR3 protein: CATYYEQYF. CDR3 in DNA: TGTGCTACCTACTACGAGCAGTACTTC.

This chain uses TRBV19 with TRBJ2-5; D is tentatively TRBD1 or TRBD2 (5 bases each). V gave up 8 bases and J gave up 3 bases, with 16 bases separating them. The germline gives CDR1 LNHDA, CDR2 SQIVND (reference sequence). This CDR3 has 14 residues. The CDR3 sequence: CASAEGPIKETQYF. CDR3 DNA: TGTGCCAGTGCTGAGGGGCCGATAAAAGAGACCCAGTACTTC.